This TCR beta chain was profiled in a study of blood T cell repertoires in COVID-19. On the study more broadly: Acute and convalescent COVID-19 specimens originated in the United States, Italy and Spain.

Per the germline V gene, CDR1 is KGHSH and CDR2 is LQKENI. V lost 3 bases to trimming and J lost 4 bases, with 9 bases between them. There are 13 residues in the CDR3. This table comes from immunoSEQ multiplex PCR, and its TCRdb copy is limited to in-frame clones, with some not included. The sample holds around 30,000 clones, about 65% seen once. This receptor was obtained from a human donor in a cohort sampled during active COVID-19. This rearrangement joins TRBV18 to TRBJ2-5; the D gene is possibly TRBD2 (6 bases). Source material: peripheral blood. CDR3 residues: CASSPSRGETQYF. As DNA, the CDR3 is TGTGCCAGCTCACCCTCGCGGGGAGAGACCCAGTACTTC.